This T cell receptor (beta chain) was retrieved from a study of blood T cells in healthy people across ages. Primed by a sample-barcoded 5' primer and a J-beta primer mix, a second PCR proceeded for about 7 to 11 cycles. Each of the samples gave a minimum of 3 million paired-end reads that contained CDR3. One entry per CDR3 protein, called by TCRdb with MiXCR from the 5' RACE reads. In the table there are about 1.5 million distinct CDR3 sequences, 35% to 45% of which are singletons. Study outcomes and limitations: TCR beta diversity was tightly associated with the proportion of naive T cells.

In this sample, this clonotype turned up a few times. The antigen remains undetermined. This CDR3 comprises 15 residues. With 6 bases clipped from V and 2 bases from J, the junction kept 10 bases outside the gene matches. The germline V gene has CDR1 SGHKS and CDR2 YYEKEE (reference sequence). Sequenced: blood. This rearrangement joins TRBV5-5 to TRBJ2-5, with TRBD2 matching over 7 bases. The origin of this receptor is a woman younger than 30 in good health. CDR3 coding DNA: TGTGCCAGCACCTCAGAAGCGGGGATACAAGAGACCCAGTACTTC. Its translation: CASTSEAGIQETQYF.